This TCR beta chain came from a study of blood T cell repertoires in COVID-19. Study context: The United States, Italy and Spain were the sources of the acute and convalescent COVID-19 samples. PBMCs, B-cell-depleted T cells, or T cells were the source of the cDNA or gDNA that made up the material.

Per the authors' pipeline: Reference gene primer amplification yielded estimated nucleated cell counts. The data were produced by immunoSEQ multiplex PCR, yet TCRdb's version contains in-frame clones alone and is incomplete. Clonal size and the V and J genes are those of that table, whereas D and trimming came from the DNA. Of some 140,000 clones in the sample, 81% were seen once. Germline trimming cut 2 bases from V and 5 bases from J; bases unmatched to any gene: 5. In germline, CDR1 is SEHNR, CDR2 FQNEAQ (reference sequence). The CDR3 sequence is 15 residues long. The TCR originated in a woman aged 60-70 years with active or convalescent COVID-19. Sequences were obtained from peripheral blood. The rearrangement uses TRBV7-9 and TRBJ1-1, with 10 bases that match TRBD1. DNA for the CDR3: TGTGCCAGCAGCTTATTGGCGGGACAGGGGACTGAAGCTTTCTTT. Translating gives CASSLLAGQGTEAFF.